One sample yielded the 19 T cell receptor beta chains listed below, sequenced in a study of blood T cell repertoires in COVID-19. The assay was immunoSEQ multiplex PCR, and TCRdb's table has in-frame clones only and misses some. The sample yields some 230,000 clones, around 83% seen once. The sequenced sample was peripheral blood. All receptors come from a man in his fifties who had recovered from COVID-19.

V usage is TRBV5-6 and J usage is TRBJ2-4, with 9 bases lining up with TRBD2. The CDR3 has 15 amino acids. The germline gives CDR1 SGHDT, CDR2 YYEEEE. Trimming at V came to 4 bases and at J to 7 bases, leaving 9 bases not matched to a gene. The CDR3 region has the DNA TGTGCCAGCAGCCGAAGGACTAGCGCGGGGAACATTCAGTACTTC. Protein: CASSRRTSAGNIQYF. Together with reference TRBV5-6 and TRBJ2-4, the CDR3 gives the full variable domain: DAGVTQSPTHLIKTRGQQVTLRCSPKSGHDTVSWYQQALGQGPQFIFQYYEEEERQRGNFPDRFSGHQFPNYSSELNVNALLLGDSALYLCASSRRTSAGNIQYFGAGTRLSVL.

This clone was recorded once. The chain carries TRBV7-8 and TRBJ2-7; D gene uncertain. Germline assignment: CDR1 SGHVS and CDR2 FQNEAQ. Trimming cost V 5 bases and J 4 bases, with 6 bases left between them. The CDR3 runs 11 residues. The CDR3 sequence: CASSQRYEQYF. The CDR3 DNA reads TGTGCCAGCAGCCAGAGATACGAGCAGTACTTC.

This clone was observed once. This chain uses TRBV27 with TRBJ1-1; D not certain. This CDR3 contains 14 residues. V was cut by 6 bases and J by 2 bases, with 13 bases left in between. The germline CDR1 and CDR2 sequences are MNHEY and SMNVEV (reference sequence). In DNA, the CDR3 is TGTGCCAGCAGCCTCCTCAGCGCAAACACTGAAGCTTTCTTT. Translated, it gives CASSLLSANTEAFF.

The rearrangement links TRBV7-9 to TRBJ2-3; 7 nucleotides line up with TRBD2. V lost 0 bases to trimming and J lost 2 bases; unmatched junction nucleotides: 11. Germline values: CDR1 SEHNR, CDR2 FQNEAQ (reference sequence). The CDR3 extends over 18 amino acids. CDR3 in DNA: TGTGCCAGCAGCTTAGCGCACGGTCTAGCGGTTAACACAGATACGCAGTATTTT. This codes for CASSLAHGLAVNTDTQYF.

V and J are TRBV19 and TRBJ2-7, with TRBD2 identical over 14 bases. The CDR3 has 15 residues. V was clipped by 3 bases and J by 5 bases; unmatched bases: 3. Germline CDR1 reads LNHDA; CDR2 reads SQIVND (reference sequence). This CDR3 is CASSIRGLAGDEQYF. CDR3 DNA sequence: TGTGCCAGTAGTATTCGGGGACTAGCGGGAGACGAGCAGTACTTC.

The sample holds one count of this clone. The chain employs TRBV19 and TRBJ1-2; TRBD1 matches 8 bases. The CDR3 is 16 residues long. The germline V gene encodes CDR1 LNHDA and CDR2 SQIVND (reference sequence). V gave up 5 bases and J gave up 2 bases; unmatched junction bases: 10. The CDR3 DNA reads TGTGCCAGTAGTGCAATGCAGGGGGCGTCCAACTATGGCTACACCTTC. Translated: CASSAMQGASNYGYTF.

This clone has only one observation. The chain uses TRBV9 and TRBJ1-4; 9 bases map to TRBD1. Germline CDR1 SGDLS, CDR2 YYNGEE. The CDR3 is made up of 17 amino acids. Unmatched junction bases numbered 5, after V lost 1 base and J lost 1 base. Here the CDR3 reads CASSVTDRGVTNEKLFF. The CDR3 coding sequence is TGTGCCAGCAGCGTAACGGACAGGGGAGTAACTAATGAAAAACTGTTTTTT.

The V call is TRBV27, the J call TRBJ2-3; D might be TRBD2 (6 bases). V was clipped by 2 bases and J by 5 bases, with 14 bases between them. Germline V CDR1 and CDR2: MNHEY, SMNVEV (reference sequence). The CDR3 is made up of 15 amino acids. CDR3 amino acids: CASSLISGSGDTQYF. The DNA of the CDR3 is TGTGCCAGCAGTTTAATCAGCGGGTCCGGAGATACGCAGTATTTT.

J is TRBJ2-3 and V is TRBV4-1; no clear D gene. V dropped 4 bases and J dropped 1 base, with 12 bases sitting between them. Germline CDR1 MGHRA, CDR2 YSYEKL. The CDR3 length is 15 residues. CDR3 sequence: CASSPETSRTDTQYF. The CDR3 DNA sequence: TGCGCCAGCAGCCCCGAAACGAGCCGCACAGATACGCAGTATTTT.

This chain links TRBV5-1 with TRBJ2-7; TRBD2 might be the D (5 bases). The V gene's germline CDR1 is SGHRS and CDR2 YFSETQ. The CDR3 loop spans 14 amino acids. The ends were cut back, 0 bases at V and 2 bases at J, with 9 bases in the middle. The CDR3 is CASSLGGPAYEQYF. The CDR3 nucleotides read TGCGCCAGCAGCTTGGGAGGGCCCGCCTACGAGCAGTACTTC.

The CDR3: CASLNRREGGSTDTQYF. The CDR3 nucleotides are TGCGCCAGCCTAAATCGGCGTGAGGGCGGTAGCACAGATACGCAGTATTTT. This sequence joins TRBV23-1 and TRBJ2-3; weak D call: TRBD2 (5 bases). TRBV23-1 is classed as an ORF, of uncertain function. The CDR3 spans 17 residues. The germline V and J ends were trimmed by 8 bases and 0 bases, with 21 bases remaining between them.

The chain carries TRBV19 and TRBJ2-3; D is possibly TRBD2 (6 bases). Germline V gene data show CDR1 as LNHDA and CDR2 as SQIVND (reference sequence). The length of the CDR3 is 15 residues. V was clipped by 9 bases and J by 3 bases, with 19 bases between them. CDR3 residues: CASLGGHSGTDTQYF. In DNA form, the CDR3 reads TGTGCCAGCCTGGGAGGTCACTCGGGGACAGATACGCAGTATTTT.

The V gene is TRBV7-9, the J gene TRBJ1-5; D remains unclear. Trimming took 3 bases from V and 1 from J, leaving 4 bases between them. This CDR3 has 13 residues. Germline lookup yields CDR1 SEHNR and CDR2 FQNEAQ (reference sequence). The CDR3 region has the DNA TGTGCCAGCAGCTTCGGGAGCAATCAGCCCCAGCATTTT. It encodes CASSFGSNQPQHF.

The chain recombines TRBV6-5 with TRBJ2-2, with D possibly being TRBD2 (6 bases). Trimming shortened V by 8 bases and J by 3 bases, and 10 bases separated the two germline ends. The CDR3 contains 13 residues. From germline, CDR1 is MNHEY and CDR2 SVGAGI. CDR3 DNA sequence: TGTGCCAGCCACACGGGGGACACCGGGGAGCTGTTTTTT. Translation: CASHTGDTGELFF.

The chain employs TRBV28 and TRBJ2-4, with 10 bases lining up with TRBD1. The ends lost 2 bases at V and 8 bases at J; junction bases unmatched: 3. Germline V CDR1 and CDR2: MDHEN, SYDVKM. CDR3 length: 14 amino acids. The CDR3 loop is CASSLRQGAYIQYF. As DNA, the CDR3 is TGTGCCAGCAGTTTACGACAGGGGGCGTACATTCAGTACTTC.

This chain connects TRBV27 to TRBJ2-7, with TRBD1 matching 7 bases. Germline CDR1 MNHEY, CDR2 SMNVEV (reference sequence). There are 13 residues in the CDR3. The V and J ends lost 7 bases and 1 base, in that order; junction bases with no gene match: 4. The CDR3 DNA follows: TGTGCCAGCAAGACAGGGTTGTCCTACGAGCAGTACTTC. This encodes CASKTGLSYEQYF.

This clone was found once. The genes are TRBV5-6 and TRBJ2-2; D is possibly TRBD1 (5 bases). CDR3 length: 13 residues. Trimming shortened V by 0 bases and J by 8 bases, and 8 bases separated the two germline ends. Germline V lookup: CDR1 SGHDT, CDR2 YYEEEE. The CDR3 coding sequence is TGTGCCAGCAGCTTGGGGGGCGTTGGGGAGCTGTTTTTT. Its translation: CASSLGGVGELFF.

J is TRBJ1-2 and V is TRBV28; 10 bases fit TRBD1. With V trimmed by 7 bases and J by 7 bases, 15 bases remained unmatched. The CDR3 is made up of 16 amino acids. The germline V gene has CDR1 MDHEN and CDR2 SYDVKM. This CDR3 reads CASTAFPGQGSGGYTF. The CDR3 DNA sequence: TGTGCCAGCACCGCCTTCCCGGGACAGGGGTCGGGTGGCTACACCTTC.

J is TRBJ1-1 and V is TRBV10-3; 8 nucleotides line up with TRBD1. CDR1 and CDR2 from the germline V gene are ENHRY and SYGVKD. The CDR3 spans 13 residues. With 2 bases clipped from V and 7 bases from J, the junction kept 3 bases outside the gene matches. The CDR3: CAISEQGASEAFF. The CDR3 DNA reads TGTGCCATCAGTGAGCAGGGGGCTAGTGAAGCTTTCTTT.